The clone carrying this TCR beta chain turned up a few times. These data are taken from a study of PD-1 blockade in classical Hodgkin lymphoma. The time point denotes: cycle 4 day 1 (C4D1), after more than five weeks of nivolumab. After autologous stem cell transplantation all patients relapsed, and prior brentuximab vedotin exposure differed between cohorts. V shed 0 bases and J shed 7 bases, with 15 bases lying between them. This CDR3 region has 16 residues. Germline values: CDR1 SEHNR, CDR2 FQNEAQ (reference sequence). Generated by immunoSEQ multiplex PCR, the TCRdb table keeps only in-frame clones and is missing some. The profile shows around 93,000 clones, just under 80% of them singletons.

The chain uses TRBV7-9 and TRBJ1-4, with D perhaps matching TRBD1 (5 bases). This clonotype was obtained from a human donor with classical Hodgkin lymphoma. Sequencing used peripheral blood mononuclear cells (PBMCs), obtained before the fourth cycle of nivolumab. CDR3 DNA: TGTGCCAGCAGCTTAGCGCGAACCCTAGGGACTGAAAAACTGTTTTTT. It is translated as CASSLARTLGTEKLFF.